The clone carrying this T cell receptor (beta chain) was recorded once. The age range of participants was about 18 to 90 years, with residence in about two dozen US areas. The assay was immunoSEQ multiplex PCR, and TCRdb's table has in-frame clones only and misses some. Here the sample spans approximately 250,000 clones, more than 85% being singletons. This entry belongs to a study of blood T cell repertoires in COVID-19. J lost 14 bases, V lost 3 bases, and 8 bases had no gene match. The germline V gene has CDR1 DFQATT and CDR2 SNEGSKA (reference sequence). There are 12 residues in the CDR3. The TCR comes from a woman between 25 and 40 years old who had recovered from COVID-19. Sequenced sample: PBMCs or T cells enriched from blood (not recorded which). The chain combines TRBV20-1 with TRBJ2-1; 9 positions agree with TRBD2. In DNA form, the CDR3 reads TGCAGTGCTAGTGTTAGCGGGAGATTGAAGTTCTTC. The encoded protein is CSASVSGRLKFF.